Below are 15 T cell receptor beta chains sequenced from a single sample in a study of shared clonotypes between healthy human individuals. Using immunoSEQ multiplex PCR, the repertoire was profiled, and TCRdb retains in-frame clones only, with some absent. The sample lists approximately 710,000 clones; less than 95% were seen once. Sequences were obtained from memory CD8+ T cells from PBMCs. Subset here: CD45RO+ cells pooled with CCR7-negative TemRA cells. The receptor set was obtained from a man aged 18 to 30 in good health. Some clones in this sample may be carry-over from other donors' samples.

The chain carries TRBV7-2 and TRBJ2-1, with TRBD2 matching over 13 bases. Trimming took 5 bases from V and 7 from J; bases not matched to a gene: 14. The CDR3 is made up of 18 amino acids. Germline CDR1 is SGHTA and CDR2 is FQGNSA. The CDR3 region has the DNA TGTGCCAGCAGCGCATTAACTAGCGGGAGGGATGAGAGGAATGAGCAGTTCTTC. Translated, it gives CASSALTSGRDERNEQFF.

This rearrangement joins TRBV27 to TRBJ2-1, with 8 bases aligning to TRBD2. V lost 5 bases, J lost 3 bases, and 9 bases stayed unmatched. The CDR3 is 16 amino acids. Germline V gives CDR1 MNHEY, CDR2 SMNVEV (reference sequence). CDR3 DNA: TGTGCCAGCAGTCCCTCAGCGGGAGAGCGCTACAATGAGCAGTTCTTC. This sequence encodes CASSPSAGERYNEQFF.

V gene TRBV27 combines with J gene TRBJ2-1; TRBD2 might be the D (5 bases). CDR1 and CDR2 (germline): MNHEY, SMNVEV (reference sequence). V lost 2 bases and J lost 7, with 12 bases in between. The CDR3 is 14 residues long. CDR3 protein: CASSLEGGGNEQFF. CDR3 in DNA: TGTGCCAGCAGTTTAGAAGGAGGCGGGAATGAGCAGTTCTTC.

As DNA, the CDR3 is TGTGCCAGCAGCTTAGCGTTCACTAGCGGTTCCTACGAGCAGTACTTC. Translating it yields CASSLAFTSGSYEQYF. The V and J genes are TRBV7-9 and TRBJ2-5, with 8 bases that match TRBD2. With the DNA end fitting TRBJ2-7 better, the J assignment may be wrong. The CDR3 contains 16 residues. Germline V gives CDR1 SEHNR, CDR2 FQNEAQ (reference sequence).

The genes are TRBV4-1 and TRBJ2-2, with D hard to call. The CDR3 is made up of 15 amino acids. CDR1 and CDR2 from the germline V gene are MGHRA and YSYEKL. Trimming left V 0 bases short and J 3 bases short, with 8 bases between. CDR3 protein: CASSQESRYTGELFF. As DNA, the CDR3 is TGCGCCAGCAGCCAAGAGTCCCGGTACACCGGGGAGCTGTTTTTT.

A single count supports this clone. The CDR3 region has the DNA TGTGCCAGCAGCAGGGCTCGGGCAGCATCCTCCTACGAGCAGTACTTC. The encoded protein is CASSRARAASSYEQYF. The chain carries TRBV9 and TRBJ2-7, with D uncertain. Trimming took off 4 bases at V and 0 bases at J, with 17 bases between the two ends. CDR3 length: 16 amino acids. CDR1 is SGDLS, CDR2 YYNGEE, per germline.

The gene calls are TRBV29-1 and TRBJ2-1, with TRBD2 identical over 14 bases. CDR3 length equals 13 residues. Germline lookup yields CDR1 SQVTM and CDR2 ANQGSEA. The junction had 6 bases not matched to a gene; V was cut back by 7 bases and J by 10 bases. The CDR3 nucleotides are TGCAGCGGGGGACTAGCGGGAGATGGGGAGCAGTTCTTC. Its translation: CSGGLAGDGEQFF.

This clone was picked up one time. The chain links TRBV28 to TRBJ1-6; 7 bases map to TRBD1. The CDR3 spans 15 residues. Germline values: CDR1 MDHEN, CDR2 SYDVKM. The V gene end was trimmed by 6 bases and the J gene end by 9 bases; junction bases not matched to a gene: 11. The CDR3 spells CASRYRDRVISPLHF. The CDR3 DNA follows: TGTGCCAGCAGATACCGAGACAGGGTTATTTCACCCCTCCACTTT.

The chain is built from TRBV15 and TRBJ2-5; D is ambiguous. Germline V CDR1 and CDR2: LNHNV, YYDKDF (reference sequence). The CDR3 is made up of 13 amino acids. Trimming pared 6 bases from V and 5 bases from J, leaving 13 bases between. This chain's CDR3 is CATSQGWTETQYF. As DNA, the CDR3 is TGTGCCACCAGTCAAGGGTGGACGGAGACCCAGTACTTC.

The chain couples TRBV30 to TRBJ2-2; D may be TRBD2 (5 bases). V was shortened by 6 bases and J by 9 bases, with 14 bases between the two germline ends. The germline gives CDR1 GTSNPN, CDR2 SVGIG (reference sequence). This CDR3 is 12 amino acids long. Here the CDR3 DNA reads TGTGCCTGCCGGGGAGAAGGGAGGGAGCTGTTTTTT. The encoded protein is CACRGEGRELFF.

With respect to this clone: The same CDR3 can be traced to other DNA sequences in this sample. V is TRBV27 and J is TRBJ1-2, with D unclear. The germline V and J ends were trimmed by 0 bases and 8 bases, with 10 bases remaining between them. CDR1 is MNHEY, CDR2 SMNVEV, per germline (reference sequence). The CDR3 spans 13 residues. CDR3: CASSLSRGSGYTF. CDR3 nucleotides: TGTGCCAGCAGTTTATCTCGGGGAAGCGGCTACACCTTC.

The CDR3 sequence is CASSWVGLAGDNEQFF. DNA of the CDR3: TGCGCCAGCAGCTGGGTAGGGCTAGCGGGAGACAATGAGCAGTTCTTC. This chain links TRBV5-1 with TRBJ2-1; 10 bases line up with TRBD2. The junction had 8 bases not matched to a gene; V was cut back by 3 bases and J by 5 bases. The germline V gene has CDR1 SGHRS and CDR2 YFSETQ. CDR3 length: 16 amino acids.

The chain recombines TRBV12-2 with TRBJ1-4. TRBV12-2 constitutes a pseudogene. The CDR3 contains 21 residues. CDR3 region: CASRDLPTNPIGIEGNEKLFF. The CDR3 nucleotides are TGTGCAAGTCGCGACCTCCCCACGAACCCGATTGGGATAGAAGGCAATGAAAAACTGTTTTTT.

The chain employs TRBV7-9 and TRBJ2-7; 11 positions agree with TRBD2. With V trimmed by 7 bases and J by 2 bases, 10 bases remained unmatched. The CDR3 extends over 16 amino acids. Germline assignment: CDR1 SEHNR and CDR2 FQNEAQ (reference sequence). The CDR3 coding sequence is TGTGCCAGCACCACACGAAGGGGACTAGCGGCCTACGAGCAGTACTTC. Residues: CASTTRRGLAAYEQYF.

The chain carries TRBV19 and TRBJ2-7; D remains unclear. V was pared by 3 bases and J by 5 bases, with 8 bases between. This CDR3 is built from 12 residues. Germline V lookup: CDR1 LNHDA, CDR2 SQIVND (reference sequence). The CDR3 loop reads CASSMIGHEQYF. CDR3 nucleotides: TGTGCCAGTAGTATGATCGGCCACGAGCAGTACTTC.